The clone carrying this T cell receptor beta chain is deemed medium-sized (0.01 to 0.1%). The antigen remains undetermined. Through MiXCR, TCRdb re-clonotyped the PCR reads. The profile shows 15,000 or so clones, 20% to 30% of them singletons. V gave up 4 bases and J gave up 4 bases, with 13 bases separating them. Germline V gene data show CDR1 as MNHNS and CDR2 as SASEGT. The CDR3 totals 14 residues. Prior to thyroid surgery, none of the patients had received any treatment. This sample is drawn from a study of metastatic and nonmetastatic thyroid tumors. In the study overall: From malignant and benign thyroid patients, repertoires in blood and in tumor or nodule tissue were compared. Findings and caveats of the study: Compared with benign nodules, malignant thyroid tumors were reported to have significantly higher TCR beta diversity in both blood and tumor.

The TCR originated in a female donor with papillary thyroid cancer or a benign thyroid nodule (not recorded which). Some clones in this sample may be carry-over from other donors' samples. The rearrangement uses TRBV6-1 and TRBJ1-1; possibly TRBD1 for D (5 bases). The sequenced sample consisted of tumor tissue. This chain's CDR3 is CASSAQGSGTEAFF. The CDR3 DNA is TGTGCCAGCAGTGCTCAGGGCTCAGGCACTGAAGCTTTCTTT.